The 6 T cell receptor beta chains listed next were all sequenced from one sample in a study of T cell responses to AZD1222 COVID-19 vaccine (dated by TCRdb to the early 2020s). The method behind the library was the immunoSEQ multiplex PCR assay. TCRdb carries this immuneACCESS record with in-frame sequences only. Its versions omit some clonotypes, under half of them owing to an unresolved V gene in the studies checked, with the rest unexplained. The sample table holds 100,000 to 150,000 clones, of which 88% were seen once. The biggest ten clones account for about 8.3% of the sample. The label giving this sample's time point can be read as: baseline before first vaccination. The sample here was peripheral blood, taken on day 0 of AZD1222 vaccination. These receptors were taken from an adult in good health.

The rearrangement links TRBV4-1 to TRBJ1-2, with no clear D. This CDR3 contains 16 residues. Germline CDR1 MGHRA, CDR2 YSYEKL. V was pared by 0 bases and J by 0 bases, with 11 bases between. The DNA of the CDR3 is TGCGCCAGCAGCCAAGATCAGACGGACGCTAACTATGGCTACACCTTC. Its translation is CASSQDQTDANYGYTF.

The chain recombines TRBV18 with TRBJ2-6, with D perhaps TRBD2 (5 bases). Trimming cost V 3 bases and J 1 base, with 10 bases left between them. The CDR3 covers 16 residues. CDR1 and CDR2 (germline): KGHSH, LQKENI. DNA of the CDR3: TGTGCCAGCTCACCCGACGGAGGATCTGGGGCCAACGTCCTGACTTTC. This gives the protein CASSPDGGSGANVLTF. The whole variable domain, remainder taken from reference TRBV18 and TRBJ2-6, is NAGVMQNPRHLVRRRGQEARLRCSPMKGHSHVYWYRQLPEEGLKFMVYLQKENIIDESGMPKERFSAEFPKEGPSILRIQQVVRGDSAAYFCASSPDGGSGANVLTFGAGSRLTVL.

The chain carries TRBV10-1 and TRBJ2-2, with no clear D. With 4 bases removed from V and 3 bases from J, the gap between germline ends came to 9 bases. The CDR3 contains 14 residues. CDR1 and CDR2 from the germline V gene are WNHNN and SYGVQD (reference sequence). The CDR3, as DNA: TGCGCCAGCAGTGCCCTGTCCGACACCGGGGAGCTGTTTTTT. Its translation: CASSALSDTGELFF.

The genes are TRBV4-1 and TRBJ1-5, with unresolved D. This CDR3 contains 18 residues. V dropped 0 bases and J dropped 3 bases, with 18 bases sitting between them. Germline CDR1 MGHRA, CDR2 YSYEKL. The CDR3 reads CASSQDPEGLKFNQPQHF. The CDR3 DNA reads TGCGCCAGCAGCCAAGATCCTGAAGGACTGAAGTTCAATCAGCCCCAGCATTTT.

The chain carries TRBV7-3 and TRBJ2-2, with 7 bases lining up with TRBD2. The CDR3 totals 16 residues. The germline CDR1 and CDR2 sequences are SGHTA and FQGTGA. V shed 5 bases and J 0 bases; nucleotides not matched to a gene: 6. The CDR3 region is CASSQGAGANTGELFF. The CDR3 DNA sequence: TGTGCCAGCAGCCAAGGGGCGGGGGCGAACACCGGGGAGCTGTTTTTT.

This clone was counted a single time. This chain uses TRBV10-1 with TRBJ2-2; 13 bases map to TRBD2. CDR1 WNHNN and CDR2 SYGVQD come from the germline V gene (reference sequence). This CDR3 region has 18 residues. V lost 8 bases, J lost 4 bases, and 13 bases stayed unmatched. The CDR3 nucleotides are TGCGCCAGCCGAGGACAGGGACTAGCGGGGACCTTCACCGGGGAGCTGTTTTTT. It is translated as CASRGQGLAGTFTGELFF.